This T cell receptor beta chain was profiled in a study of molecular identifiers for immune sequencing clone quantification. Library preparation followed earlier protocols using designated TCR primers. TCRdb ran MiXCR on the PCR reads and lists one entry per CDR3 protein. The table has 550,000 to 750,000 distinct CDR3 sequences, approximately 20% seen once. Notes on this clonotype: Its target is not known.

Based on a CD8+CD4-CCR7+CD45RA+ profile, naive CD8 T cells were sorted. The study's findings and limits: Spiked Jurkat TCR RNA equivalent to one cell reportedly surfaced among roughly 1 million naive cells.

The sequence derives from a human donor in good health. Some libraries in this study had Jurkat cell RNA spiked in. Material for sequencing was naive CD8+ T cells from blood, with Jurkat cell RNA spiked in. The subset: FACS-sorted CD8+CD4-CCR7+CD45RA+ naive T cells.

The CDR3 nucleotides are TGTGCCAGCAGTGACGGACGGACCTACAATGAGCAGTTCTTC. This codes for CASSDGRTYNEQFF. V gene TRBV27 combines with J gene TRBJ2-1, with D unclear. V was shortened by 5 bases and J by 2 bases, with 10 bases between the two germline ends. The CDR3 is made up of 14 amino acids. CDR1 and CDR2 (germline): MNHEY, SMNVEV (reference sequence).